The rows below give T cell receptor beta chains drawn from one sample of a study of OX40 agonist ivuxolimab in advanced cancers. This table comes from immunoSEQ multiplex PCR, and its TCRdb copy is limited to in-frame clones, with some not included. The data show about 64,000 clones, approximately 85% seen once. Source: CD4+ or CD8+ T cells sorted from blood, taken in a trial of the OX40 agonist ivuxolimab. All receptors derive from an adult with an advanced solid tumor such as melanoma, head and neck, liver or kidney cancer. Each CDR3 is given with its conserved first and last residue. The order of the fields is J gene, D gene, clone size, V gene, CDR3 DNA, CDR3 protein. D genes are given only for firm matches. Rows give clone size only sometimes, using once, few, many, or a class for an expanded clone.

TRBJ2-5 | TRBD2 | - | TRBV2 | TGTGCCAGCAGAGCGGGGCCTGGGGAGACCCAGTACTTC | CASRAGPGETQYF
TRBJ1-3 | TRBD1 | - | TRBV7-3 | TGTGCCAGCAGCTTAGCGGGACAGAGAAACACCATATATTTT | CASSLAGQRNTIYF
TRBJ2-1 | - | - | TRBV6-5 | TGTGCCAGCAGTTCCCGCCCGGGGAATGAGCAGTTCTTC | CASSSRPGNEQFF
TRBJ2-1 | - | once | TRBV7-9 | TGTGCCAGCAGCTCAAGGGGAAATGAGCAGTTCTTC | CASSSRGNEQFF
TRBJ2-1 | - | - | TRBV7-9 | TGTGCCAGCAGCCCCAGGCGCCGATCCTTCTACAATGAGCAGTTCTTC | CASSPRRRSFYNEQFF
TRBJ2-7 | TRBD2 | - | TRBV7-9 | TGTGCCAGCAGCTTAGCGGGAGGGCCGGTAATTGGAAACTACGAGCAGTACTTC | CASSLAGGPVIGNYEQYF
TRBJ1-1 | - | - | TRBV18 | TGTGCCAGCTCACCACCCGGCAGGGCCGAAGCTTTCTTT | CASSPPGRAEAFF
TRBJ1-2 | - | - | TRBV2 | TGTGCCAGCATGACAGGAGCTAACTATGGCTACACCTTC | CASMTGANYGYTF
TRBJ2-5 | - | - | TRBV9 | TGTGCCAGCAGCGTAGGTCTAGGGGCTGCGGTCGAAGAGACCCAGTACTTC | CASSVGLGAAVEETQYF
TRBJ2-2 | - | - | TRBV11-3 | TGTGCCAGCAGCCCCTCGGACAGGAACACCGGGGAGCTGTTTTTT | CASSPSDRNTGELFF
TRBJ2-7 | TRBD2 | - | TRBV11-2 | TGTGCCAGCAGCTTAGATGAGACTAGCCGGCGCGAGCAGTACTTC | CASSLDETSRREQYF
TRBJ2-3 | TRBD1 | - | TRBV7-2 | TGTGCCAGCAGGGAGGGACAGGGGGGTCGAGATACGCAGTATTTT | CASREGQGGRDTQYF
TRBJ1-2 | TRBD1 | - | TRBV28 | TGTGCCAGCAGTTTATTGCAGGGGGCGAGAGCGAACTATGGCTACACCTTC | CASSLLQGARANYGYTF
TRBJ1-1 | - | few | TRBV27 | TGTGCCAGCAGTTTAACACAGCTGAACACTGAAGCTTTCTTT | CASSLTQLNTEAFF
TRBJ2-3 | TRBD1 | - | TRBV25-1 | TGTGCCAGCAGTGAATATCCCGGACAGGGAAGGTCAAATACGCAGTATTTT | CASSEYPGQGRSNTQYF
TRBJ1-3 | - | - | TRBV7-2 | TGTGCCAGCAGCTTTTCGGCAGGAAACACCATATATTTT | CASSFSAGNTIYF
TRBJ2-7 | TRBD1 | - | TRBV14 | TGTGCCAGCAGCCTGGGACAGGGATTCCACGAGCAGTACTTC | CASSLGQGFHEQYF
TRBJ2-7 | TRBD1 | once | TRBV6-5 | TGTGCCAGCAGACCCCGGGACAGGGGGTCCTACGAGCAGTACTTC | CASRPRDRGSYEQYF
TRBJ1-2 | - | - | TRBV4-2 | TGTGCCAGCAGCCAATCGACAGAAGTTTCTATCTATGGCTACACCTTC | CASSQSTEVSIYGYTF
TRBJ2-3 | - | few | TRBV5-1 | TGCGCCAGCAGCTCGGACGGGGGTAGCACAGATACGCAGTATTTT | CASSSDGGSTDTQYF
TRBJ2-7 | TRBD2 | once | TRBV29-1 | TGCAGCGTTGAATACCTAAGGAGCGGGGGGTCCTACGAGCAGTACTTC | CSVEYLRSGGSYEQYF
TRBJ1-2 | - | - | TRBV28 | TGTGCCAGCAGTTTAAGGAGCTTCTATGGCTACACCTTC | CASSLRSFYGYTF
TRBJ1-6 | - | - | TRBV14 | TGTGCCAGCAGCCAGGGTAGGACAGCCGGCTCCTATAATTCACCCCTCCACTTT | CASSQGRTAGSYNSPLHF
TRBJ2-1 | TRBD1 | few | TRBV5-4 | TGTGCCAGCAGCTTCGGGACAGGGACCTACAATGAGCAGTTCTTC | CASSFGTGTYNEQFF
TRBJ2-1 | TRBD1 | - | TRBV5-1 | TGCGCCAGCAGCTTGGGACAGGGATACGATGAGCAGTTCTTC | CASSLGQGYDEQFF
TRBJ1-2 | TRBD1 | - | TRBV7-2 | TGTGCCAGCAGCTTAGCTGGACAGGGTAATATCGGCTACACCTTC | CASSLAGQGNIGYTF
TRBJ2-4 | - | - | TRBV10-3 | TGTGCCATCAGTGAGTCCCTAGGGAGGAACATTCAGTACTTC | CAISESLGRNIQYF
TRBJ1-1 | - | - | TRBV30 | TGTGCCTGGAGTCCCAGGGGAAAGAACACTGAAGCTTTCTTT | CAWSPRGKNTEAFF
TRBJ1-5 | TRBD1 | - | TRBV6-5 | TGTGCCAGCAGTCCGGGACAGTTCAATCAGCCCCAGCATTTT | CASSPGQFNQPQHF
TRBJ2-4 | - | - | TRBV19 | TGTGCCAGTAGTACCCGAGGGTTCGGGAACATTCAGTACTTC | CASSTRGFGNIQYF
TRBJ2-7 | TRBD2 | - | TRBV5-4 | TGTGCCAGCAGCTTGGGAGGGAGGGAGTACGAGCAGTACTTC | CASSLGGREYEQYF